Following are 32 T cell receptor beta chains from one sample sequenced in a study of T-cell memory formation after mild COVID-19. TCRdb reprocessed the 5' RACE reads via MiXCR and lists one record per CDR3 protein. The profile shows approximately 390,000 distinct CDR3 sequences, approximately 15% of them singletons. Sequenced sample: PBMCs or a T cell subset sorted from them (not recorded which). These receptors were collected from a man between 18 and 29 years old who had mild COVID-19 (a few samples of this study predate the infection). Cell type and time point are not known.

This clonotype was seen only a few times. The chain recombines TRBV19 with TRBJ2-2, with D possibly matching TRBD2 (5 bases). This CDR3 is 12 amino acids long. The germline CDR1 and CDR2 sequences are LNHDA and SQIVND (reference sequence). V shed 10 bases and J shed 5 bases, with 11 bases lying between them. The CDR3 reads CAIRPGTGELFF. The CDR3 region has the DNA TGTGCCATCCGACCGGGGACCGGGGAGCTGTTTTTT.

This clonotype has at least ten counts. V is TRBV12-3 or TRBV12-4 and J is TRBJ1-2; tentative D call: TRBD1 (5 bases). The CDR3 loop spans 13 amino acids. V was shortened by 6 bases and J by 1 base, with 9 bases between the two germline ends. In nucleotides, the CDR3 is TGTGCCAGCAGCTTGACAGTTAACTATGGCTACACCTTC. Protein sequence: CASSLTVNYGYTF.

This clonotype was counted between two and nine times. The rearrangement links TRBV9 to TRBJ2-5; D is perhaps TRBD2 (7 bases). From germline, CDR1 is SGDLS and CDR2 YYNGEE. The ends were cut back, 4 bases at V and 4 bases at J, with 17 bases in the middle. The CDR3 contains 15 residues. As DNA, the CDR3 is TGTGCCAGCAGCAAGAGAGGGGGGGCCGGAGAGACCCAGTACTTC. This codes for CASSKRGGAGETQYF.

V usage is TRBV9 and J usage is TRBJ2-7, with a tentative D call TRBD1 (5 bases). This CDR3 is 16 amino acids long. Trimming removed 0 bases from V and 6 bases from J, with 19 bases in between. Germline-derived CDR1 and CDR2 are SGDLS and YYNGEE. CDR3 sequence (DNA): TGTGCCAGCAGCGTAGAGGCAGGACAAGGGGCCGGCGAGCAGTACTTC. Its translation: CASSVEAGQGAGEQYF.

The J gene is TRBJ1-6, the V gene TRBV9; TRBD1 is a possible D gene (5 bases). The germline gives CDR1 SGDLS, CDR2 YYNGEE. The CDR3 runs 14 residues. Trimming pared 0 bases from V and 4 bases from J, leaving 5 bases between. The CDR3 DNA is TGTGCCAGCAGCGTAGGACAGTATAATTCACCCCTCCACTTT. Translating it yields CASSVGQYNSPLHF.

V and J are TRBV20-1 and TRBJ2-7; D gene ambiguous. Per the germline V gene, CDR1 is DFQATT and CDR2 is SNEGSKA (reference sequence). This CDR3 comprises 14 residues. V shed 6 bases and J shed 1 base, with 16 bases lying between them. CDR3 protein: CSAVPPSSSYEQYV. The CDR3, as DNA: TGCAGTGCCGTACCACCCAGCTCTTCCTACGAGCAGTACGTC.

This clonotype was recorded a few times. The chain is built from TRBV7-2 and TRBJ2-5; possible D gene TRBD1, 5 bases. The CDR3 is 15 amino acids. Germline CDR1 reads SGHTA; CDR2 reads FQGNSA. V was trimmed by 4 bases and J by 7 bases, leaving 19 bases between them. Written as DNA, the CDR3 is TGTGCCAGCAGCTCCCAACCGACTGGGGCAGGGACCCAGTACTTC. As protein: CASSSQPTGAGTQYF.

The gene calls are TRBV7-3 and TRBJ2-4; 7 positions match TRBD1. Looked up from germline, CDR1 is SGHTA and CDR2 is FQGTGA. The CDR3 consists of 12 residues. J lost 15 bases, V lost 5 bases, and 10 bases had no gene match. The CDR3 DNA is TGTGCCAGCAGCCCAGGACAGGACAGGCTGTACTTC. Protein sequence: CASSPGQDRLYF.

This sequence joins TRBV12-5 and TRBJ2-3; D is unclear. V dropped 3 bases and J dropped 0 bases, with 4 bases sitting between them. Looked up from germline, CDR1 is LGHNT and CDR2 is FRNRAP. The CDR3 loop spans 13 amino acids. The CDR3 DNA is TGTGCTAGTGGTTTTATGAGCACAGATACGCAGTATTTT. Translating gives CASGFMSTDTQYF. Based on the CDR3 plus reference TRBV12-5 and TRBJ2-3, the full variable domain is DARVTQTPRHKVTEMGQEVTMRCQPILGHNTVFWYRQTMMQGLELLAYFRNRAPLDDSGMPKDRFSAEMPDATLATLKIQPSEPRDSAVYFCASGFMSTDTQYFGPGTRLTVL.

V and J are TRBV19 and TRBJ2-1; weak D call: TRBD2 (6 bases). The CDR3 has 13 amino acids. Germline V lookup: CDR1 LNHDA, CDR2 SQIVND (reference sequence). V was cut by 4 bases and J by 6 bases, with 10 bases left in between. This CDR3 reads CASSTLRGNEQFF. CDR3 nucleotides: TGTGCCAGTAGTACCCTGCGGGGCAATGAGCAGTTCTTC.

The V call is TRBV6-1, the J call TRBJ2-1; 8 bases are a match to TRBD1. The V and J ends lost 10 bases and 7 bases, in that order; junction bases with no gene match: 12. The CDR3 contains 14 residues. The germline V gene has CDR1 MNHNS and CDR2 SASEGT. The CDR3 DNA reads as TGTGCCACTCTATGGACAGGGCTGATGAATGAGCAGTTCTTC. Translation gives CATLWTGLMNEQFF.

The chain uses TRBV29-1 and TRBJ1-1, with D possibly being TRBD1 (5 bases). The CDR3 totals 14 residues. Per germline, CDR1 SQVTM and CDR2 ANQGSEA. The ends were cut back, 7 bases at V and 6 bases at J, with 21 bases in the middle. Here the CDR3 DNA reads TGCAGCGGGGGGTTAGGGAGTGGGTCGGCTGAAGCTTTCTTT. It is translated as CSGGLGSGSAEAFF.

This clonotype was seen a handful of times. The CDR3 reads CASSSLLAGKQETQYF. CDR3 DNA sequence: TGTGCCAGCAGCTCCTTACTAGCGGGGAAGCAAGAGACCCAGTACTTC. The V and J genes are TRBV11-2 and TRBJ2-5, with 10 bases that match TRBD2. Germline CDR1 and CDR2: SGHAT and FQNNGV. V dropped 4 bases and J dropped 2; count of bases not matched to a gene: 7. This CDR3 has 16 amino acids. Combining the CDR3 with reference TRBV11-2 and TRBJ2-5 gives the whole variable domain EAGVAQSPRYKIIEKRQSVAFWCNPISGHATLYWYQQILGQGPKLLIQFQNNGVVDDSQLPKDRFSAERLKGVDSTLKIQPAKLEDSAVYLCASSSLLAGKQETQYFGPGTRLLVL.

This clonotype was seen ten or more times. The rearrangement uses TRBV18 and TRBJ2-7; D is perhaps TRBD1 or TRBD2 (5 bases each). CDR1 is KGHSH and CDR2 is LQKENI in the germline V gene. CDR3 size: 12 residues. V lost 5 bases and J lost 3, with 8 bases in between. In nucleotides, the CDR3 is TGTGCCAGCTCAAGGGGACGCTACGAGCAGTACTTC. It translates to CASSRGRYEQYF. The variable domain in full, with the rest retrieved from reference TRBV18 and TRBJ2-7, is NAGVMQNPRHLVRRRGQEARLRCSPMKGHSHVYWYRQLPEEGLKFMVYLQKENIIDESGMPKERFSAEFPKEGPSILRIQQVVRGDSAAYFCASSRGRYEQYFGPGTRLTVT.

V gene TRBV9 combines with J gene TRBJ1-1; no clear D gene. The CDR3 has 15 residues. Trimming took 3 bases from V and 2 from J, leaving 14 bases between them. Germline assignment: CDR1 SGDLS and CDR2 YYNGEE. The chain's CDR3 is CASSATHSSNTEAFF. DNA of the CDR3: TGTGCCAGCAGCGCGACGCACAGCAGTAACACTGAAGCTTTCTTT. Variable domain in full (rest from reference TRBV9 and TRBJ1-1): DSGVTQTPKHLITATGQRVTLRCSPRSGDLSVYWYQQSLDQGLQFLIQYYNGEERAKGNILERFSAQQFPDLHSELNLSSLELGDSALYFCASSATHSSNTEAFFGQGTRLTVV.

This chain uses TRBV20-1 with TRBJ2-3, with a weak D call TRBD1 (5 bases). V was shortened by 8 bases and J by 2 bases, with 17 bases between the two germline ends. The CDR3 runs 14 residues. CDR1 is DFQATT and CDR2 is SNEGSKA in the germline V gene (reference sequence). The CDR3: CSLPDRFTTDTQYF. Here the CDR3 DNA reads TGCAGTCTCCCCGACAGATTCACCACAGATACGCAGTATTTT.

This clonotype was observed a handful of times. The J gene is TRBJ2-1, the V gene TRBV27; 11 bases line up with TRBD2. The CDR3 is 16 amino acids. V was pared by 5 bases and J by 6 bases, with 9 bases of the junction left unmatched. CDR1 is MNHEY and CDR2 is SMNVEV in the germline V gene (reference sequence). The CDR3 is CASSPLLAGGTNEQFF. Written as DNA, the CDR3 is TGTGCCAGCAGTCCCTTATTAGCGGGGGGGACCAATGAGCAGTTCTTC.

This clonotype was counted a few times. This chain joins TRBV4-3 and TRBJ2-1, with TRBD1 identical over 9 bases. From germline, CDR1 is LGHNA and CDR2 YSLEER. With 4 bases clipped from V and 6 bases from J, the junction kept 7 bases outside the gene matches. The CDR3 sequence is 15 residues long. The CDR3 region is CASSLGQGFINEQFF. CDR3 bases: TGCGCCAGCAGCCTTGGACAGGGGTTTATCAATGAGCAGTTCTTC.

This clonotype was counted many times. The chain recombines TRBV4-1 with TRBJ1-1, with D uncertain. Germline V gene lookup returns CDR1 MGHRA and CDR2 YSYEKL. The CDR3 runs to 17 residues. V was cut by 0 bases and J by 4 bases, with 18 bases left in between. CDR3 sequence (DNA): TGCGCCAGCAGCCAAGATAGGAGCCCGCAGGTTGGCACTGAAGCTTTCTTT. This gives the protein CASSQDRSPQVGTEAFF.

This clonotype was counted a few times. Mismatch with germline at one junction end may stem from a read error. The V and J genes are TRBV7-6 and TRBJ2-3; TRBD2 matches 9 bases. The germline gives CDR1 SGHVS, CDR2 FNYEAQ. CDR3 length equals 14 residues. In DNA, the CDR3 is TGTGCCAGCAGCCCTGGACTAGCGACAGATACGAAGTATTTT. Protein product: CASSPGLATDTKYF.

The DNA for the CDR3 is TGTGCCAGCAGCACTAGCGGGGGGGCGCTCAATGAGCAGTTCTTC. Translated: CASSTSGGALNEQFF. The rearrangement joins TRBV7-2 to TRBJ2-1, with TRBD2 identical over 13 bases. The CDR3 consists of 15 residues. Germline V gene lookup returns CDR1 SGHTA and CDR2 FQGNSA. Unmatched junction bases numbered 4, after V lost 5 bases and J lost 6 bases.

DNA of the CDR3: TGTGCCAGCAGTGGGTTGGGGAATCAGCCCCAGCATTTT. Its protein product is CASSGLGNQPQHF. The rearrangement uses TRBV6-1 and TRBJ1-5, with unresolved D. The CDR3 is 13 amino acids. The V gene lost 4 bases and the J gene lost 4 bases, with 8 bases spanning the gap. Germline CDR1 reads MNHNS; CDR2 reads SASEGT.

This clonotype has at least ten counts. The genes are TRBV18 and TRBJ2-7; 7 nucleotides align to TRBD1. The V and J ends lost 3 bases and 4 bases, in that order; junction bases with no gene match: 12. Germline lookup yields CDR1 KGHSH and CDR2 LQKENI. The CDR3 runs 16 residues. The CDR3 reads CASSPLRVGGLYEQYV. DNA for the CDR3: TGTGCCAGCTCACCCCTAAGAGTAGGGGGCTTATACGAGCAGTACGTC.

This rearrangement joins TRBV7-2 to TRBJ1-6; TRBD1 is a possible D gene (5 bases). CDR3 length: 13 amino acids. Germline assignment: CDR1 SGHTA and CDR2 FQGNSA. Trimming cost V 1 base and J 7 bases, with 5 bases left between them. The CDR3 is CASSLDRNSPLHF. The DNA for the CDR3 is TGTGCCAGCAGCTTAGACAGGAATTCACCCCTCCACTTT.

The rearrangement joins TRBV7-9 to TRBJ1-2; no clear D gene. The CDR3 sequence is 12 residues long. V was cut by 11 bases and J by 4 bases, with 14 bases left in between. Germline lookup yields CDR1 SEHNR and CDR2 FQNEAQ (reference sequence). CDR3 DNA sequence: TGTGCCCTGGGTCGAGCGGCCTATGGCTACACCTTC. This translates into CALGRAAYGYTF.

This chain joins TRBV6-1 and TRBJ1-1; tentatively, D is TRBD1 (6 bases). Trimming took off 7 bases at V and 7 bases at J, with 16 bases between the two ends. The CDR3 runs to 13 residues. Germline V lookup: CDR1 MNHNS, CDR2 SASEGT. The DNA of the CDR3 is TGTGCCAGCATTCGAGGGGGGGGATATGAAGCTTTCTTT. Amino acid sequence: CASIRGGGYEAFF.

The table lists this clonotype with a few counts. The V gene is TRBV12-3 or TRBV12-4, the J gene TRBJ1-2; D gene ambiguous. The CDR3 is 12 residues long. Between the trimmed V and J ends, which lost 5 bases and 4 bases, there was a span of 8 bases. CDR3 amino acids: CASSTGPYGYTF. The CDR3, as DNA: TGTGCCAGCAGTACGGGTCCCTATGGCTACACCTTC.

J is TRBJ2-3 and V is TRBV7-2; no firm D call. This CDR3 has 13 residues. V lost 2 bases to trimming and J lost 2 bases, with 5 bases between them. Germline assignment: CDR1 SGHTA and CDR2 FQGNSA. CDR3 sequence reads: CASSLRPTDTQYF. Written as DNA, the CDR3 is TGTGCCAGCAGCTTACGTCCCACAGATACGCAGTATTTT.

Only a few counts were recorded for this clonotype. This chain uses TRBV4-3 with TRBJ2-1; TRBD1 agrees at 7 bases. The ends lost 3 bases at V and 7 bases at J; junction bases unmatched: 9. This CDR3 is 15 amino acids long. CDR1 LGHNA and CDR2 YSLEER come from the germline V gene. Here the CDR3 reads CASSQGRQGRNEQFF. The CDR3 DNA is TGCGCCAGCAGCCAGGGGAGACAGGGAAGAAATGAGCAGTTCTTC.

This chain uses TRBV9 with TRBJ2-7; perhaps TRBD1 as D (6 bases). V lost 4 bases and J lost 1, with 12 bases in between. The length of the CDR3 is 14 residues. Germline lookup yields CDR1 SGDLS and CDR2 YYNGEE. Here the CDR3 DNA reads TGTGCCAGCAGCAGGACAGTCTCTTCCTACGAGCAGTACTTC. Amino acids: CASSRTVSSYEQYF.

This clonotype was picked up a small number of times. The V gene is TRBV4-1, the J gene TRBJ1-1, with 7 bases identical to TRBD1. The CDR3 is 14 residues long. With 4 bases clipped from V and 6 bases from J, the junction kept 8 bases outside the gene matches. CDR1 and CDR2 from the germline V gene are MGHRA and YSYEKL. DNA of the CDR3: TGCGCCAGCAGCCGGCTACAGGGGATCGCTGAAGCTTTCTTT. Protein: CASSRLQGIAEAFF.

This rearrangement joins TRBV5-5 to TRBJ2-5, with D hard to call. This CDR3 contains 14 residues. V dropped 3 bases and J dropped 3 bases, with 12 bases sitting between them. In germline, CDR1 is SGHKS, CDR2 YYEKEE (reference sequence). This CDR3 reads CASSSWVYKETQYF. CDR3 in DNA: TGTGCCAGCAGCTCCTGGGTGTACAAAGAGACCCAGTACTTC.